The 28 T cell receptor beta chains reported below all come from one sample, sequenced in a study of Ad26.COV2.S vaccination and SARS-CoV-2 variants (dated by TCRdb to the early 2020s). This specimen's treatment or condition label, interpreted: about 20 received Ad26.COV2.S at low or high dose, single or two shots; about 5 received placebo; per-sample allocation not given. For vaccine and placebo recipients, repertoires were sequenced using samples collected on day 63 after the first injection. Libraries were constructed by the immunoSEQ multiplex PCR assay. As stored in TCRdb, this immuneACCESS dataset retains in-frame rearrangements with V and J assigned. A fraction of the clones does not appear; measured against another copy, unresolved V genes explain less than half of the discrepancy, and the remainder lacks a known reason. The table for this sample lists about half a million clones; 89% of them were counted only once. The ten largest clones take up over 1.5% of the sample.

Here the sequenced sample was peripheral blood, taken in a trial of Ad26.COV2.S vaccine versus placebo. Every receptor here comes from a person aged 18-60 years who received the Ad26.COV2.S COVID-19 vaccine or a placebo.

The DNA of the CDR3 is TGTGCCAGCAGCCAAGCCCTGAGTGGGCTCTACGAGCAGTACTTC. It encodes CASSQALSGLYEQYF. The chain has TRBV4-2 and TRBJ2-7; unclear D gene. The V gene's germline CDR1 is LGHNA and CDR2 YNFKEQ. The CDR3 totals 15 residues. V lost 1 base, J lost 3 bases, and 13 bases lay in between.

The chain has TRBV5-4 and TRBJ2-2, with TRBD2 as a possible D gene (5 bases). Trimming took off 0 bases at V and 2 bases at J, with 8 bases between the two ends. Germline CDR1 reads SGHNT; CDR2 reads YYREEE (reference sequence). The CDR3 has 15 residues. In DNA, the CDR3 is TGTGCCAGCAGCTTGGTCGGGATTAACACCGGGGAGCTGTTTTTT. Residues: CASSLVGINTGELFF. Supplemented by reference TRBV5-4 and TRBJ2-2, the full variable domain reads ETGVTQSPTHLIKTRGQQVTLRCSSQSGHNTVSWYQQALGQGPQFIFQYYREEENGRGNFPPRFSGLQFPNYSSELNVNALELDDSALYLCASSLVGINTGELFFGEGSRLTVL.

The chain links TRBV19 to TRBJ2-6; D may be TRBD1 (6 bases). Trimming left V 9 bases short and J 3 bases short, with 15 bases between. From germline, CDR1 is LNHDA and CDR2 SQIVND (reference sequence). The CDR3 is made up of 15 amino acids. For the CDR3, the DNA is TGTGCCAGCGCGAAACAGGGAGTTGGGGCCAACGTCCTGACTTTC. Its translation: CASAKQGVGANVLTF.

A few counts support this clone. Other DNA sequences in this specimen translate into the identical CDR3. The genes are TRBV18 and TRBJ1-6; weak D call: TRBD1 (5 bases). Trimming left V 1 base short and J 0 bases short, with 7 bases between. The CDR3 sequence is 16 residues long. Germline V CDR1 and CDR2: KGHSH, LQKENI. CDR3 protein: CASSPQGNSYNSPLHF. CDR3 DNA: TGTGCCAGCTCACCACAGGGGAACTCCTATAATTCACCCCTCCACTTT.

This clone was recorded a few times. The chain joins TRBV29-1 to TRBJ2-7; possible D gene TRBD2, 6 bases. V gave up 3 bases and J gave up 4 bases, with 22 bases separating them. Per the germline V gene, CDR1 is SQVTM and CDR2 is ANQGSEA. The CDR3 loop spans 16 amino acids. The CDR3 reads CSVEALAGSQGYEQYF. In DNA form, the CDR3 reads TGCAGCGTTGAGGCTCTCGCGGGGAGCCAAGGATACGAGCAGTACTTC.

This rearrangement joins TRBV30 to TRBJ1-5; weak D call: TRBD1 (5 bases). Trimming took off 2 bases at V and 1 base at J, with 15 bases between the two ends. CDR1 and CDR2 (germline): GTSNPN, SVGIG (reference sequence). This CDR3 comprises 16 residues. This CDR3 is CAWSRWGGGSNQPQHF. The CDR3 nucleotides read TGTGCCTGGAGTCGGTGGGGTGGGGGGAGCAATCAGCCCCAGCATTTT.

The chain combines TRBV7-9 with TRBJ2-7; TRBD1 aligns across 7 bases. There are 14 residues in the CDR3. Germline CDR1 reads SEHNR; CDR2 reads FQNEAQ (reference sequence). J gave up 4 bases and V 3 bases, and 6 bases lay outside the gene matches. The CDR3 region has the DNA TGTGCCAGCAGCTTTCCGGGACAGAGATACGAGCAGTACTTC. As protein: CASSFPGQRYEQYF.

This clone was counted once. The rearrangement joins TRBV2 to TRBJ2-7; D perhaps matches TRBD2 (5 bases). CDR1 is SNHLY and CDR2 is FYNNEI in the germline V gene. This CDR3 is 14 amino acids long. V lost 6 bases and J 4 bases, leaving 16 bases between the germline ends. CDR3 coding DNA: TGTGCCAGCAGGCCGGGAAATCCCCTGTACGAGCAGTACTTC. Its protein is CASRPGNPLYEQYF.

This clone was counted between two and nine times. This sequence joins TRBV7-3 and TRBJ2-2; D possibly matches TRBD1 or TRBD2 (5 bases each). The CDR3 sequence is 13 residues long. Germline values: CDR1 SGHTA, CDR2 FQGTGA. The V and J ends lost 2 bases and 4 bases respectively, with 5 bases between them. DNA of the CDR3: TGTGCCAGCAGCTTAGGGGGCACCGGGGAGCTGTTTTTT. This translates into CASSLGGTGELFF.

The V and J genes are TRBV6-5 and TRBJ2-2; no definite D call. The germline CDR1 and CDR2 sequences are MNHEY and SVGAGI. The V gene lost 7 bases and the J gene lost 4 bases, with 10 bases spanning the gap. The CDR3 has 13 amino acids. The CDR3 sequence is CASKGSFTGELFF. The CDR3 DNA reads TGTGCCAGCAAAGGGTCTTTCACCGGGGAGCTGTTTTTT.

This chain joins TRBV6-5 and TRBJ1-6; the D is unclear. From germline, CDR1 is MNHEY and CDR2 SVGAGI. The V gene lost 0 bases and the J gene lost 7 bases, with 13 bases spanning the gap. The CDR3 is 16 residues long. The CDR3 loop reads CASSYSAEGWNSPLHF. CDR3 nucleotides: TGTGCCAGCAGTTACTCCGCGGAGGGCTGGAATTCACCCCTCCACTTT.

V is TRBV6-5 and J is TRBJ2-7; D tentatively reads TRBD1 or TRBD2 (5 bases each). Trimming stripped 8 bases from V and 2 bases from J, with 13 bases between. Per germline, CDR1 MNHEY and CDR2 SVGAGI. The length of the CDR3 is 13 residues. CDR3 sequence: CASWGRSAYEQYF. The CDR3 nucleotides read TGTGCCAGCTGGGGACGTTCCGCCTACGAGCAGTACTTC.

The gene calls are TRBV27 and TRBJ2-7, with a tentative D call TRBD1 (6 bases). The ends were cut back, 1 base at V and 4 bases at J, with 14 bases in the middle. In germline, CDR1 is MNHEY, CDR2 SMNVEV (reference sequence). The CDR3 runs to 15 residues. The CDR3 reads CASSLLTGQFYEQYF. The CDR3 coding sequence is TGTGCCAGCAGTTTATTGACAGGCCAGTTTTACGAGCAGTACTTC.

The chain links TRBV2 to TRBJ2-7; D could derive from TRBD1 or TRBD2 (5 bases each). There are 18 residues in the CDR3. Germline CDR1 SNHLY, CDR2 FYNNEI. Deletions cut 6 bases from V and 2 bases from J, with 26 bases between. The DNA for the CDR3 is TGTGCCAGCAGACTGCAATCGGGGACCGCCACTTTACCCTACGAGCAGTACTTC. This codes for CASRLQSGTATLPYEQYF.

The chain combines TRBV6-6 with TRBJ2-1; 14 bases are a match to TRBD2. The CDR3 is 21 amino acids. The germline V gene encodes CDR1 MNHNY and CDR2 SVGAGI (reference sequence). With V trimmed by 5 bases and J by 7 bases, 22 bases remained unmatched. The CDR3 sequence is CASSRWGLAGELNGPGNEQFF. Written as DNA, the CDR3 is TGTGCCAGCAGTCGATGGGGACTAGCGGGGGAACTTAATGGACCGGGGAATGAGCAGTTCTTC.

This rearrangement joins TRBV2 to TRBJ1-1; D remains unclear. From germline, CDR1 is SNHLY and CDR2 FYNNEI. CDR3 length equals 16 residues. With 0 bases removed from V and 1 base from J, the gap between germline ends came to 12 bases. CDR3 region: CASSEALLSENTEAFF. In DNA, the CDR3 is TGTGCCAGCAGTGAAGCGCTTTTGTCAGAGAACACTGAAGCTTTCTTT.

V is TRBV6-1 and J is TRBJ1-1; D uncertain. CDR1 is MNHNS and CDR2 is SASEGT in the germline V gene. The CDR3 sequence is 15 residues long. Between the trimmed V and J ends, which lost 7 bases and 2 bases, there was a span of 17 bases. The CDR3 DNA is TGTGCCAGCACTAATGTGAAGAGACTTAACACTGAAGCTTTCTTT. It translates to CASTNVKRLNTEAFF.

The CDR3 is CASSQGRRVLQETQYF. The CDR3 nucleotides read TGTGCCAGCAGCCAAGGTCGTCGGGTATTACAAGAGACCCAGTACTTC. This chain connects TRBV3-1 (or the pseudogene TRBV3-2) to TRBJ2-5, with D uncertain. The CDR3 loop spans 16 amino acids. CDR1 is LGHDT and CDR2 is YNNKEL in the germline V gene (reference sequence). Between the trimmed V and J ends, which lost 1 base and 2 bases, there was a span of 14 bases.

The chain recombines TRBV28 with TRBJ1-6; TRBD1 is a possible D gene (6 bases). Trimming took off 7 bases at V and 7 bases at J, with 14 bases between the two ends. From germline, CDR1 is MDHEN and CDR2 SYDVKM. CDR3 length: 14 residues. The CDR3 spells CASIPDSYNSPLHF. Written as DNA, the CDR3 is TGTGCCAGCATCCCGGACAGCTACAATTCACCCCTCCACTTT. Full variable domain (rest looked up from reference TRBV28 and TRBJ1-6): DVKVTQSSRYLVKRTGEKVFLECVQDMDHENMFWYRQDPGLGLRLIYFSYDVKMKEKGDIPEGYSVSREKKERFSLILESASTNQTSMYLCASIPDSYNSPLHFGNGTRLTVT.

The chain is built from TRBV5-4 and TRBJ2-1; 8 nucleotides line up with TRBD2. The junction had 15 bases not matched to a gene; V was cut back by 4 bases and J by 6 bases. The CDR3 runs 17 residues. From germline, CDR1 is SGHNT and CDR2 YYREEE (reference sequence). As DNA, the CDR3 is TGTGCCAGCAGCCAATTTGCCGCTGCGGGAGGTTTCAATGAGCAGTTCTTC. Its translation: CASSQFAAAGGFNEQFF.

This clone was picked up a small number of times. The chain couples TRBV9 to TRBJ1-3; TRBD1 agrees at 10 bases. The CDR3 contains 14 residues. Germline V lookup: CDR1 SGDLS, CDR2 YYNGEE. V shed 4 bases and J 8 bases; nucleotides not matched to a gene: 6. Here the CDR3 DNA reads TGTGCCAGCAGCTCGACAGGGGGCCGGGACACCATATATTTT. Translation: CASSSTGGRDTIYF.

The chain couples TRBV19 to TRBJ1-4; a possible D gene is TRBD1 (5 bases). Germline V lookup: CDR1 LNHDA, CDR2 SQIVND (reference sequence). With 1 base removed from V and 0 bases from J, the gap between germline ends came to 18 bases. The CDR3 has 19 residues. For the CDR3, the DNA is TGTGCCAGTAGTATAGGGGGCCACCAGGGCGATGCAACTAATGAAAAACTGTTTTTT. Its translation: CASSIGGHQGDATNEKLFF.

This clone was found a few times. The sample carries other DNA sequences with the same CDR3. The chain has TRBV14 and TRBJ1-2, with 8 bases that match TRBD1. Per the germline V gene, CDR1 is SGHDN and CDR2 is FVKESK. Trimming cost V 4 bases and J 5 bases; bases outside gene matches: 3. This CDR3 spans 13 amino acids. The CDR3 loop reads CASSPDRAYGYTF. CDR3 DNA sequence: TGTGCCAGCAGCCCGGACAGGGCATATGGCTACACCTTC.

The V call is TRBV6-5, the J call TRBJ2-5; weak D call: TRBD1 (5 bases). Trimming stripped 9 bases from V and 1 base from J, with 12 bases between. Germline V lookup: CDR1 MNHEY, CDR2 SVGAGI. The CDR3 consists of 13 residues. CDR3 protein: CARPDRFQETQYF. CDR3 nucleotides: TGTGCCAGACCCGACAGATTCCAAGAGACCCAGTACTTC.

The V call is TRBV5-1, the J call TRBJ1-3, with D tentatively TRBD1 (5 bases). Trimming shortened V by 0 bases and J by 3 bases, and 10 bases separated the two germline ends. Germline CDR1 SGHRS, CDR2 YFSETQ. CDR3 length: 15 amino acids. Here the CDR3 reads CASSLGGTGGNTIYF. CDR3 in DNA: TGCGCCAGCAGCTTGGGAGGGACCGGTGGAAACACCATATATTTT.

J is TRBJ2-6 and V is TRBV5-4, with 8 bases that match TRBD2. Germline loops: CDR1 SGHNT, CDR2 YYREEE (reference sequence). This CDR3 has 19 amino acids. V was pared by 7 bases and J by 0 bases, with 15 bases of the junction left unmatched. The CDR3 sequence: CASGPGTRPLISGANVLTF. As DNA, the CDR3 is TGTGCCAGCGGGCCCGGGACTAGGCCCCTAATCTCTGGGGCCAACGTCCTGACTTTC.

The DNA for the CDR3 is TGCGCCAGCAGCCCGCGACAGGGGCCGGTGAGCTCCTACAATGAGCAGTTCTTC. Its protein is CASSPRQGPVSSYNEQFF. The chain links TRBV4-1 to TRBJ2-1; TRBD1 agrees at 8 bases. CDR1 MGHRA and CDR2 YSYEKL come from the germline V gene. Trimming cost V 4 bases and J 0 bases; bases outside gene matches: 11. This CDR3 has 18 amino acids.

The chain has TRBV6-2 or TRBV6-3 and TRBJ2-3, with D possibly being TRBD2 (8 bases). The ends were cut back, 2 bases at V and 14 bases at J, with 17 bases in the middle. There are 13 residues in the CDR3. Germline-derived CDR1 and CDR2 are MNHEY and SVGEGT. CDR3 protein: CASSYNTQGTRYF. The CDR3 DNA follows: TGTGCCAGCAGTTACAACACACAGGGGACTAGGTATTTT.